The 32 T cell receptor beta chains in this list originate from one sample, sequenced in a study of blood T cell repertoires in COVID-19. The assay was immunoSEQ multiplex PCR, and TCRdb's table has in-frame clones only and misses some. Of approximately 180,000 clones in the sample, over 75% are singletons; the top ten hold roughly 28%. The sequenced sample was peripheral blood. These receptors came from a woman between 70 and 85 years old with acute or convalescent COVID-19.

This sequence joins TRBV10-3 and TRBJ1-2; 9 nucleotides line up with TRBD1. CDR1 and CDR2 from the germline V gene are ENHRY and SYGVKD. CDR3 length equals 17 residues. The trim removed 0 bases at V and 5 bases at J, leaving 10 bases unmatched. For the CDR3, the DNA is TGTGCCATCAGTGAGTCGACGAAGGGACAGGGTCGATATGGCTACACCTTC. Protein product: CAISESTKGQGRYGYTF.

This chain connects TRBV5-4 to TRBJ1-1, with no clear D. The CDR3 is 13 amino acids. V was shortened by 4 bases and J by 2 bases, with 9 bases between the two germline ends. CDR1 is SGHNT, CDR2 YYREEE, per germline (reference sequence). CDR3 nucleotide sequence: TGTGCCAGCAGCCCCTTGTCTAACACTGAAGCTTTCTTT. This gives the protein CASSPLSNTEAFF.

The chain uses TRBV5-6 and TRBJ1-2; tentatively, D is TRBD1 (6 bases). Trimming removed 4 bases from V and 8 bases from J, with 18 bases in between. Germline assignment: CDR1 SGHDT and CDR2 YYEEEE. The CDR3 has 14 amino acids. The CDR3 spells CASSPGTLRWGYTF. The CDR3 coding sequence is TGTGCCAGCAGCCCTGGGACACTCCGCTGGGGCTACACCTTC.

This chain uses TRBV5-5 with TRBJ2-5; 12 bases agree with TRBD1. J lost 5 bases, V lost 4 bases, and 6 bases had no gene match. Germline V gene sequence: CDR1 SGHKS, CDR2 YYEKEE (reference sequence). CDR3 length: 15 residues. The CDR3 spells CASSAGTGGRETQYF. Here the CDR3 DNA reads TGTGCCAGCAGCGCGGGGACAGGGGGCAGGGAGACCCAGTACTTC.

The chain is built from TRBV23-1 and TRBJ1-5; D gene unclear. TRBV23-1 belongs to the ORF category, with a function that is uncertain. The CDR3 is 15 amino acids. The V end was cut by 2 bases, the J end by 1 base, with 9 bases between. The CDR3 sequence is CASSQPRKSNQPQHF. CDR3 nucleotide sequence: TGCGCCAGCAGTCAACCGAGAAAGAGCAATCAGCCCCAGCATTTT.

The chain has TRBV27 and TRBJ2-7; a possible D gene is TRBD1 (5 bases). The CDR3 spans 14 residues. Trimming pared 5 bases from V and 7 bases from J, leaving 18 bases between. Germline-derived CDR1 and CDR2 are MNHEY and SMNVEV (reference sequence). CDR3 DNA: TGTGCCAGCAGTCCGCTGGGGCGCCTCGGGGAGCAGTACTTC. It specifies CASSPLGRLGEQYF.

The V gene is TRBV19, the J gene TRBJ1-4; 11 nucleotides line up with TRBD1. The CDR3 extends over 16 amino acids. V lost 5 bases, J lost 6 bases, and 8 bases stayed unmatched. Germline-derived CDR1 and CDR2 are LNHDA and SQIVND (reference sequence). The CDR3: CASSGRDRGIDEKLFF. CDR3 DNA sequence: TGTGCCAGTAGTGGACGGGACAGGGGGATTGATGAAAAACTGTTTTTT. The complete variable domain, with remaining parts taken from reference TRBV19 and TRBJ1-4, reads DGGITQSPKYLFRKEGQNVTLSCEQNLNHDAMYWYRQDPGQGLRLIYYSQIVNDFQKGDIAEGYSVSREKKESFPLTVTSAQKNPTAFYLCASSGRDRGIDEKLFFGSGTQLSVL.

The V gene is TRBV6-5, the J gene TRBJ1-1; no definite D call. The CDR3 totals 15 residues. Germline V lookup: CDR1 MNHEY, CDR2 SVGAGI. V was shortened by 6 bases and J by 3 bases, with 17 bases between the two germline ends. This chain's CDR3 is CASRLTSFGYTEAFF. CDR3 nucleotide sequence: TGTGCCAGCAGGCTAACATCATTCGGGTACACTGAAGCTTTCTTT.

The chain has TRBV5-8 and TRBJ1-3, with D possibly being TRBD1 (5 bases). CDR3 size: 15 residues. Germline-derived CDR1 and CDR2 are SGHTS and YDEGEE. The V end lost 5 bases, the J end lost 1 base, and 13 bases lay between the germline ends. In DNA form, the CDR3 reads TGTGCCAGCAGTTCCTTCAGGGTGTCTGGAAACACCATATATTTT. It translates to CASSSFRVSGNTIYF.

The chain employs TRBV5-1 and TRBJ1-3; a possible D gene is TRBD1 (6 bases). CDR3 length: 16 amino acids. The germline gives CDR1 SGHRS, CDR2 YFSETQ. V was cut by 4 bases and J by 0 bases, with 14 bases left in between. CDR3 protein: CASSTGQINSGNTIYF. CDR3 DNA: TGCGCCAGCAGCACCGGACAGATCAACTCTGGAAACACCATATATTTT.

This sequence joins TRBV5-6 and TRBJ1-2; D is uncertain. This CDR3 has 11 residues. Germline V CDR1 and CDR2: SGHDT, YYEEEE. V lost 4 bases, J lost 3 bases, and 4 bases lay in between. CDR3 DNA: TGTGCCAGCAGCCGAGACTATGGCTACACCTTC. Translation gives CASSRDYGYTF. The whole variable domain, remainder taken from reference TRBV5-6 and TRBJ1-2, is DAGVTQSPTHLIKTRGQQVTLRCSPKSGHDTVSWYQQALGQGPQFIFQYYEEEERQRGNFPDRFSGHQFPNYSSELNVNALLLGDSALYLCASSRDYGYTFGSGTRLTVV.

This rearrangement joins TRBV19 to TRBJ1-5; unclear D gene. The length of the CDR3 is 17 residues. Germline values: CDR1 LNHDA, CDR2 SQIVND (reference sequence). The V end was cut by 8 bases, the J end by 0 bases, with 20 bases between. CDR3: CASFTFGSFYSNQPQHF. The CDR3 nucleotides are TGTGCCAGTTTTACTTTCGGGTCATTTTATAGCAATCAGCCCCAGCATTTT.

This rearrangement joins TRBV21-1 to TRBJ2-7; TRBD2 is taken as the D call from the table, unchecked against the DNA. TRBV21-1 is a recognized pseudogene. The CDR3 runs 16 residues. The CDR3 protein is CASSKACWTSNDEQYF. CDR3 nucleotides: TGTGCCAGCAGCAAAGCCTGTTGGACTTCCAACGACGAGCAGTACTTC.

This clone appeared many times. V is TRBV2 and J is TRBJ1-4; unclear D gene. The V and J ends lost 6 bases and 2 bases respectively, with 10 bases between them. The CDR3 sequence is 14 residues long. Germline lookup yields CDR1 SNHLY and CDR2 FYNNEI. The CDR3 nucleotides are TGTGCCAGCAGCCCGAGCTCGACTAATGAAAAACTGTTTTTT. It translates to CASSPSSTNEKLFF.

This clone was counted only a few times. DNA of the CDR3: TGTGCCAGCAGACAGGGGGCGGATCAGCCCCAGCATTTT. Amino acids: CASRQGADQPQHF. The genes are TRBV6-5 and TRBJ1-5, with 9 bases matching TRBD1. CDR3 size: 13 residues. Germline values: CDR1 MNHEY, CDR2 SVGAGI. V lost 6 bases, J lost 5 bases, and 2 bases stayed unmatched.

This clone showed up just once. In DNA, the CDR3 is TGTGCCAGCAGTTCCCGTAGACAGGGGAGGACAGATACGCAGTATTTT. This codes for CASSSRRQGRTDTQYF. The genes are TRBV27 and TRBJ2-3; 8 nucleotides align to TRBD1. With 4 bases clipped from V and 3 bases from J, the junction kept 9 bases outside the gene matches. Germline V gene lookup returns CDR1 MNHEY and CDR2 SMNVEV (reference sequence). This CDR3 region has 16 residues.

The chain has TRBV5-1 and TRBJ2-5, with 7 bases aligning to TRBD1. V gave up 3 bases and J gave up 3 bases; unmatched junction bases: 5. Germline V CDR1 and CDR2: SGHRS, YFSETQ. The CDR3 runs to 14 residues. CDR3 in DNA: TGCGCCAGCAGCTCGGGACAGCCAGAAGAGACCCAGTACTTC. It yields the protein CASSSGQPEETQYF.

The chain links TRBV30 to TRBJ1-2; D gene ambiguous. This CDR3 is 13 amino acids long. V was clipped by 0 bases and J by 9 bases, with 14 bases between them. Germline-derived CDR1 and CDR2 are GTSNPN and SVGIG (reference sequence). As DNA, the CDR3 is TGTGCCTGGAGTGTAAGCGGCGGAGGTCGCTACACCTTC. Protein product: CAWSVSGGGRYTF.

The CDR3 sequence: CASSLPGDRPATTDTQYF. The CDR3 bases are TGTGCCAGCAGCTTACCTGGAGACAGACCAGCCACCACAGATACGCAGTATTTT. The chain recombines TRBV7-8 with TRBJ2-3; D is perhaps TRBD1 (5 bases). In germline, CDR1 is SGHVS, CDR2 FQNEAQ. This CDR3 is 18 amino acids long. V was clipped by 2 bases and J by 2 bases, with 20 bases between them.

This rearrangement joins TRBV19 to TRBJ1-1; 8 nucleotides agree with TRBD1. Trimming cost V 5 bases and J 5 bases; bases outside gene matches: 7. Germline-derived CDR1 and CDR2 are LNHDA and SQIVND (reference sequence). The CDR3 runs to 14 residues. The CDR3 nucleotides are TGTGCCAGTAGTGCGACAGGGGTGGGTACTGAAGCTTTCTTT. This sequence encodes CASSATGVGTEAFF.

The chain joins TRBV4-2 to TRBJ1-2; D remains unclear. V lost 0 bases, J lost 4 bases, and 9 bases lay in between. The CDR3 has 14 residues. Germline-derived CDR1 and CDR2 are LGHNA and YNFKEQ. The CDR3 DNA reads as TGTGCCAGCAGCCAAGAGGGCAAAATCTATGGCTACACCTTC. The encoded protein is CASSQEGKIYGYTF.

The V and J genes are TRBV6-5 and TRBJ1-1, with D perhaps matching TRBD1 (5 bases). Trimming removed 7 bases from V and 5 bases from J, with 20 bases in between. Germline values: CDR1 MNHEY, CDR2 SVGAGI. This CDR3 region has 15 residues. The CDR3 DNA is TGTGCCAGCATCCAGGGCACAGGAATTGGGACTGAAGCTTTCTTT. This translates into CASIQGTGIGTEAFF.

This chain uses TRBV5-1 with TRBJ1-2, with 7 bases aligning to TRBD1. The germline V gene encodes CDR1 SGHRS and CDR2 YFSETQ. The CDR3 is 14 amino acids. The V segment lost 0 bases and the J segment 7 bases; nucleotides outside the gene matches: 6. CDR3 sequence (DNA): TGCGCCAGCAGCTTGGAGGTGACAGGGATTGGCTACACCTTC. Its translation: CASSLEVTGIGYTF.

This sequence joins TRBV15 and TRBJ2-7; no clear D. Trimming pared 5 bases from V and 3 bases from J, leaving 8 bases between. The CDR3 extends over 12 amino acids. Germline-derived CDR1 and CDR2 are LNHNV and YYDKDF (reference sequence). The CDR3 DNA reads as TGTGCCACCAGCGAGCGTGGCTACGAGCAGTACTTC. This gives the protein CATSERGYEQYF.

V and J are TRBV6-6 and TRBJ2-1; D possibly corresponds to TRBD1 (6 bases). The CDR3 extends over 13 amino acids. V dropped 5 bases and J dropped 8 bases, with 13 bases sitting between them. CDR1 MNHNY and CDR2 SVGAGI come from the germline V gene (reference sequence). CDR3 sequence reads: CASSEQTGYEQFF. The CDR3, as DNA: TGTGCCAGCAGTGAGCAGACAGGTTATGAGCAGTTCTTC.

The chain couples TRBV18 to TRBJ1-2, with D perhaps TRBD1 (6 bases). The CDR3 has 18 residues. Per germline, CDR1 KGHSH and CDR2 LQKENI. Trimming left V 3 bases short and J 7 bases short, with 27 bases between. CDR3 residues: CASSPALNSDRLSGGYTF. The CDR3 bases are TGTGCCAGCTCACCCGCGCTAAACTCCGACAGGCTTTCTGGTGGCTACACCTTC.

The genes are TRBV7-9 and TRBJ1-2; D unresolved. The germline V and J ends were trimmed by 2 bases and 4 bases, with 11 bases remaining between them. This CDR3 comprises 14 residues. Germline-derived CDR1 and CDR2 are SEHNR and FQNEAQ (reference sequence). DNA for the CDR3: TGTGCCAGCAGCTTACACTCAGGACTCTATGGCTACACCTTC. It specifies CASSLHSGLYGYTF.

The J gene is TRBJ2-2, the V gene TRBV7-8; possibly TRBD1 for D (6 bases). From germline, CDR1 is SGHVS and CDR2 FQNEAQ. This CDR3 has 16 amino acids. V dropped 5 bases and J dropped 3 bases, with 16 bases sitting between them. The CDR3 DNA reads TGTGCCAGCAGCGGAACCCAGGGGATCGACACCGGGGAGCTGTTTTTT. Protein: CASSGTQGIDTGELFF.

V gene TRBV30 combines with J gene TRBJ2-2; 10 bases align to TRBD2. CDR3 length: 18 residues. Germline loops: CDR1 GTSNPN, CDR2 SVGIG (reference sequence). The V gene end was trimmed by 4 bases and the J gene end by 5 bases; junction bases not matched to a gene: 16. In nucleotides, the CDR3 is TGTGCCTGGAAATCATCGGGACTAGCGACCCAAACTACCGGGGAGCTGTTTTTT. It specifies CAWKSSGLATQTTGELFF.

This rearrangement joins TRBV7-8 to TRBJ1-1; 9 bases are shared with TRBD1. Germline CDR1 reads SGHVS; CDR2 reads FQNEAQ. The CDR3 totals 13 residues. V gave up 1 base and J gave up 11 bases; unmatched junction bases: 5. CDR3 residues: CASSLGDRVVAFF. In DNA, the CDR3 is TGTGCCAGCAGCTTAGGGGACAGGGTAGTGGCTTTCTTT.

A single count supports this clone. The chain carries TRBV5-1 and TRBJ2-3; 7 bases fit TRBD1. Germline CDR1 reads SGHRS; CDR2 reads YFSETQ. There are 13 residues in the CDR3. With V trimmed by 0 bases and J by 5 bases, 0 bases remained unmatched. CDR3 nucleotide sequence: TGCGCCAGCAGCTTGGGACAGGGAGATACGCAGTATTTT. This translates into CASSLGQGDTQYF.

The chain uses TRBV5-4 and TRBJ1-1; TRBD1 might be the D (5 bases). The V and J ends lost 3 bases and 2 bases respectively, with 11 bases between them. CDR3 length: 14 residues. Germline V CDR1 and CDR2: SGHNT, YYREEE (reference sequence). In DNA, the CDR3 is TGTGCCAGCAGCTGGTGGGGGGGAAACACTGAAGCTTTCTTT. Its protein product is CASSWWGGNTEAFF. The whole variable domain, remainder taken from reference TRBV5-4 and TRBJ1-1, is ETGVTQSPTHLIKTRGQQVTLRCSSQSGHNTVSWYQQALGQGPQFIFQYYREEENGRGNFPPRFSGLQFPNYSSELNVNALELDDSALYLCASSWWGGNTEAFFGQGTRLTVV.